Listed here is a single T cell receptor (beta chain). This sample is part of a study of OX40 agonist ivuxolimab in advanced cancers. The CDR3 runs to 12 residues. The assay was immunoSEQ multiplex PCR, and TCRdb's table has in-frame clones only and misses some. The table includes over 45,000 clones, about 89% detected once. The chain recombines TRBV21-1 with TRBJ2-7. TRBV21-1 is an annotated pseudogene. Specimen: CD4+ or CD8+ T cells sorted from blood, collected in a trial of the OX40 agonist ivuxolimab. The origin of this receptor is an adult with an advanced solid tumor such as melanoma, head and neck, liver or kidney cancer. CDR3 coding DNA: TGTGCCAGCAGCAAAGAAGGGAACGAGCAGTACTTC. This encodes CASSKEGNEQYF.